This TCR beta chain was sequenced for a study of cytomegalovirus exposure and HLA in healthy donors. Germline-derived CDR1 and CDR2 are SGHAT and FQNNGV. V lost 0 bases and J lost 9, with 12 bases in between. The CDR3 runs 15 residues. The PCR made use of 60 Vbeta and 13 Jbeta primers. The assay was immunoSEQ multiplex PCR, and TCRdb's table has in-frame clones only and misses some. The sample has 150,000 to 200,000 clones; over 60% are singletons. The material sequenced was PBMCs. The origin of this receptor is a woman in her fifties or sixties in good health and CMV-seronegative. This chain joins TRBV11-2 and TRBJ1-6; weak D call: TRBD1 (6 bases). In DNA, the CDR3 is TGTGCCAGCAGCTTAGACGGACAGCGAGGTTCACCCCTCCACTTT. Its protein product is CASSLDGQRGSPLHF.